This T cell receptor (beta chain) was obtained from a study of OX40 agonist ivuxolimab in advanced cancers. Points from the study as a whole: Nonresponders, in some cases, also had low normalized T-cell clonal expansion.

A word on this clone: Its antigen is currently unknown.

V lost 5 bases and J 6 bases, leaving 12 bases between the germline ends. The CDR3 sequence is 13 residues long. The V gene's germline CDR1 is SEHNR and CDR2 FQNEAQ (reference sequence). Only in-frame clones appear in the TCRdb table, and some are missing; sequencing was by immunoSEQ multiplex PCR. The sample consists of about 78,000 clones, approximately 80% of them appearing once. V gene TRBV7-9 combines with J gene TRBJ2-3; tentatively, D is TRBD1 or TRBD2 (5 bases each). Sequenced here: CD4+ or CD8+ T cells sorted from blood, sampled in a trial of the OX40 agonist ivuxolimab. The TCR sequence derives from an adult with an advanced solid tumor such as melanoma, head and neck, liver or kidney cancer. CDR3 protein: CASSPWGIDTQYF. The CDR3 DNA reads TGTGCCAGCAGCCCCTGGGGGATCGATACGCAGTATTTT.